The 19 T cell receptor beta chains presented below share a single source sample, sequenced in a study of T cells in Graves' hyperthyroidism and ophthalmopathy. The TCR beta CDR3 regions underwent amplification using RNA transcripts as the source. In the first-round RT-PCR of the TCR CDR3, the HTBI primer set was used. TCRdb reprocessed the multiplex PCR reads with MiXCR, giving one entry per CDR3 protein. The sample yields roughly 550,000 distinct CDR3 sequences, roughly 16% seen once. The source material was blood. These receptors were collected from a woman between 25 and 40 years old with Graves' ophthalmopathy.

In its sample, this clonotype was seen a few times. The genes are TRBV6-1 and TRBJ1-5; 10 bases map to TRBD1. The V gene end was trimmed by 7 bases and the J gene end by 5 bases; junction bases not matched to a gene: 11. Per germline, CDR1 MNHNS and CDR2 SASEGT. CDR3 length: 16 amino acids. The CDR3 loop is CASNRQGAVLHQPQHF. Here the CDR3 DNA reads TGTGCCAGCAACCGACAGGGGGCGGTTCTTCATCAGCCCCAGCATTTT.

The chain combines TRBV10-3 with TRBJ2-1; 14 bases are a match to TRBD2. Losses at the gene ends were 7 bases for V and 7 bases for J; bases not matched to a gene: 6. The CDR3 sequence is 15 residues long. Germline V gene lookup returns CDR1 ENHRY and CDR2 SYGVKD. The CDR3 loop reads CAITETSGRGNEQFF. DNA for the CDR3: TGTGCCATCACCGAGACTAGCGGGAGGGGGAATGAGCAGTTCTTC.

This clonotype was detected many times. This chain joins TRBV5-1 and TRBJ2-3; D ambiguous. There are 15 residues in the CDR3. V lost 0 bases and J lost 4, with 12 bases in between. Germline-derived CDR1 and CDR2 are SGHRS and YFSETQ. In DNA, the CDR3 is TGCGCCAGCAGCTTGGTCACTCCGACCCCAGATACGCAGTATTTT. Translation: CASSLVTPTPDTQYF.

As concerns this clonotype: It may be a read error: a sequence one base away is much more abundant. The chain recombines TRBV20-1 with TRBJ2-3; D unresolved. The CDR3 sequence is 12 residues long. Trimming pared 1 base from V and 5 bases from J, leaving 7 bases between. The germline CDR1 and CDR2 sequences are DFQATT and SNEGSKA (reference sequence). The CDR3 DNA reads as TGCAGTGCTAGAGGAGAGTTAGATACGCAGTATTTT. Translated: CSARGELDTQYF.

This chain joins TRBV28 and TRBJ1-5, with D unclear. Germline V lookup: CDR1 MDHEN, CDR2 SYDVKM. There are 14 residues in the CDR3. The ends were cut back, 6 bases at V and 4 bases at J, with 13 bases in the middle. The CDR3 reads CASRTFKLNQPQHF. CDR3 nucleotides: TGTGCCAGCAGAACGTTTAAGTTAAATCAGCCCCAGCATTTT.

This clonotype was picked up a small number of times. The V gene is TRBV28, the J gene TRBJ2-7; weak D call: TRBD2 (5 bases). The V gene lost 6 bases and the J gene lost 9 bases, with 24 bases spanning the gap. Germline CDR1 MDHEN, CDR2 SYDVKM. There are 15 residues in the CDR3. DNA of the CDR3: TGTGCCAGCAGCGAACGGGGAGCGCCGGTACGAAGGCAGTACTTC. This translates into CASSERGAPVRRQYF.

This chain uses TRBV24-1 with TRBJ2-7; 10 nucleotides align to TRBD1. Germline V lookup: CDR1 KGHDR, CDR2 SFDVKD. Trimming removed 5 bases from V and 4 bases from J; junction bases left unmatched: 7. CDR3 length equals 15 residues. CDR3 protein: CATSAIDRGRYEQYF. In DNA, the CDR3 is TGTGCCACCAGTGCCATCGACAGGGGGCGTTACGAGCAGTACTTC.

J is TRBJ2-2 and V is TRBV18, with D perhaps TRBD1 (5 bases). Trimming pared 3 bases from V and 6 bases from J, leaving 8 bases between. This CDR3 region has 13 residues. The germline gives CDR1 KGHSH, CDR2 LQKENI. The CDR3 loop reads CASSPGLAGELFF. The CDR3 DNA follows: TGTGCCAGCTCACCGGGGCTTGCCGGGGAGCTGTTTTTT.

This clonotype was recorded many times. The chain is built from TRBV7-2 and TRBJ2-7; D is possibly TRBD1 (6 bases). V was trimmed by 3 bases and J by 4 bases, leaving 19 bases between them. Germline CDR1 is SGHTA and CDR2 is FQGNSA. The CDR3 runs to 16 residues. This chain's CDR3 is CASSLGAAVPRYEQYF. Written as DNA, the CDR3 is TGTGCCAGCAGCTTGGGGGCAGCGGTTCCGCGATACGAGCAGTACTTC.

This clonotype was seen more than once but under ten times. V and J are TRBV19 and TRBJ2-1, with TRBD2 matching 7 bases. V lost 7 bases to trimming and J lost 4 bases; unmatched junction nucleotides: 7. Looked up from germline, CDR1 is LNHDA and CDR2 is SQIVND (reference sequence). The CDR3 consists of 14 residues. The CDR3, as DNA: TGTGCCAGTAAGCCGGGAGGAGCGTACAATGAGCAGTTCTTC. It specifies CASKPGGAYNEQFF.

The table lists this clonotype with a few counts. The chain has TRBV27 and TRBJ2-3, with D perhaps TRBD2 (5 bases). V was trimmed by 9 bases and J by 8 bases, leaving 24 bases between them. The CDR3 has 15 amino acids. Germline CDR1 reads MNHEY; CDR2 reads SMNVEV (reference sequence). The CDR3 DNA follows: TGTGCCAGTACGTCCGAGGGCGGAGGCGGAGGTACGCAGTATTTT. Protein product: CASTSEGGGGGTQYF.

The chain is built from TRBV24-1 and TRBJ1-1; D is uncertain. Germline V gene lookup returns CDR1 KGHDR and CDR2 SFDVKD. CDR3 length equals 16 residues. V was shortened by 0 bases and J by 1 base, with 11 bases between the two germline ends. DNA for the CDR3: TGTGCCACCAGTGATTTGCGGGAGGAGAAGAACACTGAAGCTTTCTTT. Translating gives CATSDLREEKNTEAFF.

This clonotype appeared many times. The V gene is TRBV7-8, the J gene TRBJ2-5; 10 bases are a match to TRBD2. The CDR3 runs to 15 residues. J lost 1 base, V lost 5 bases, and 4 bases had no gene match. Germline CDR1 SGHVS, CDR2 FQNEAQ. In nucleotides, the CDR3 is TGTGCCAGCAGCCAGCTAGCGGGAGTCCAAGAGACCCAGTACTTC. Its translation: CASSQLAGVQETQYF.

V gene TRBV6-2 or TRBV6-3 combines with J gene TRBJ2-3; TRBD2 is a possible D gene (5 bases). Trimming removed 2 bases from V and 5 bases from J, with 14 bases in between. In germline, CDR1 is MNHEY, CDR2 SVGEGT. The CDR3 has 15 residues. DNA of the CDR3: TGTGCCAGCAGTTACGAGGGCTGGCTGAGAGATACGCAGTATTTT. This sequence encodes CASSYEGWLRDTQYF.

CDR3 residues: CASSQVGVNTEAFF. The CDR3 region has the DNA TGTGCCAGCAGCCAAGTGGGGGTGAACACTGAAGCTTTCTTT. V is TRBV3-1 and J is TRBJ1-1, with D possibly matching TRBD1 (5 bases). Germline CDR1 reads LGHDT; CDR2 reads YNNKEL (reference sequence). The CDR3 spans 14 residues. V was clipped by 1 base and J by 0 bases, with 6 bases between them.

This clonotype appeared many times. The chain has TRBV11-2 and TRBJ2-3, with 7 bases fitting TRBD1. V was pared by 4 bases and J by 6 bases, with 10 bases of the junction left unmatched. The CDR3 is made up of 15 amino acids. CDR1 and CDR2 from the germline V gene are SGHAT and FQNNGV. The CDR3 loop reads CASSYSGTTGDTQYF. DNA of the CDR3: TGTGCCAGCAGCTATTCCGGGACGACAGGGGATACGCAGTATTTT. The whole variable domain, filled in from reference TRBV11-2 and TRBJ2-3, reads EAGVAQSPRYKIIEKRQSVAFWCNPISGHATLYWYQQILGQGPKLLIQFQNNGVVDDSQLPKDRFSAERLKGVDSTLKIQPAKLEDSAVYLCASSYSGTTGDTQYFGPGTRLTVL.

This clonotype was seen a single time. One base away lies a much larger clone, so this may be a sequencing read error. The chain couples TRBV20-1 to TRBJ2-7; TRBD1 is a possible D gene (6 bases). The CDR3 runs to 14 residues. The germline gives CDR1 DFQATT, CDR2 SNEGSKA (reference sequence). The V and J ends lost 3 bases and 2 bases respectively, with 14 bases between them. The CDR3 here is CSASPTGRPYEQYF. CDR3 nucleotide sequence: TGCAGTGCTAGCCCGACAGGCCGGCCCTACGAGCAGTACTTC.

This sequence joins TRBV18 and TRBJ1-1; 9 nucleotides line up with TRBD1. This CDR3 is 13 amino acids long. Losses at the gene ends were 3 bases for V and 7 bases for J; bases not matched to a gene: 3. Germline lookup yields CDR1 KGHSH and CDR2 LQKENI. The CDR3 spells CASSPGQGDEAFF. The DNA for the CDR3 is TGTGCCAGCTCACCGGGACAGGGCGATGAAGCTTTCTTT.

The chain couples TRBV9 to TRBJ2-7; TRBD1 matches 12 bases. This CDR3 is built from 15 residues. Per the germline V gene, CDR1 is SGDLS and CDR2 is YYNGEE. Trimming at V came to 1 base and at J to 5 bases, leaving 4 bases not matched to a gene. As DNA, the CDR3 is TGTGCCAGCAGCGTACGGGGGACAGGGGGCGACGAGCAGTACTTC. Its translation is CASSVRGTGGDEQYF.